The 21 T cell receptor beta chains below were found in one sample sequenced in a study of neoadjuvant anti-PD-1 for oral cavity cancer. Libraries were prepared by immunoSEQ multiplex PCR; TCRdb keeps only in-frame clonotypes and omits some of them. Of around 14,000 clones detected, nearly 75% appear once; the ten largest clones hold around 2%. Time point reported: after neoadjuvant nivolumab, at surgical resection. Sequencing used PBMCs, obtained after nivolumab (anti-PD-1) treatment. All receptors derive from a person aged 40 to 85 with oral cavity squamous cell carcinoma.

This clone was recorded a few times. This chain uses TRBV5-6 with TRBJ1-6; D is ambiguous. Germline values: CDR1 SGHDT, CDR2 YYEEEE. V gave up 3 bases and J gave up 7 bases, with 20 bases separating them. CDR3 length: 17 amino acids. CDR3 residues: CASSYIWERRKNSPLHF. CDR3 in DNA: TGTGCCAGCAGCTATATCTGGGAGAGGCGGAAGAATTCACCCCTCCACTTT.

V is TRBV9 and J is TRBJ2-5, with D hard to call. V was shortened by 1 base and J by 4 bases, with 2 bases between the two germline ends. The CDR3 consists of 11 residues. Germline V lookup: CDR1 SGDLS, CDR2 YYNGEE. The CDR3 sequence: CASSVTETQYF. The DNA for the CDR3 is TGTGCCAGCAGCGTAACAGAGACCCAGTACTTC.

This chain links TRBV5-1 with TRBJ2-5; the D gene is possibly TRBD1 (5 bases). V was trimmed by 2 bases and J by 2 bases, leaving 7 bases between them. CDR1 and CDR2 (germline): SGHRS, YFSETQ. The CDR3 has 13 residues. Here the CDR3 reads CASSFPGQETQYF. In nucleotides, the CDR3 is TGCGCCAGCAGCTTCCCAGGGCAAGAGACCCAGTACTTC.

This clone has a handful of counts. The CDR3 DNA reads TGTGCCAGCAGCCCCCGTGTGCAGGCCTACGAGCAGTACTTC. Amino acid sequence: CASSPRVQAYEQYF. V and J are TRBV9 and TRBJ2-7, with D uncertain. Germline CDR1 SGDLS, CDR2 YYNGEE. Trimming removed 4 bases from V and 2 bases from J, with 13 bases in between. This CDR3 has 14 residues.

The V gene is TRBV7-9, the J gene TRBJ2-7; 8 bases agree with TRBD1. Germline CDR1 reads SEHNR; CDR2 reads FQNEAQ (reference sequence). V lost 1 base and J lost 3; bases outside the gene matches: 5. This CDR3 is built from 15 residues. CDR3 DNA: TGTGCCAGCAGCTTAGTGGTTGGACAGGGCTACGAGCAGTACTTC. It yields the protein CASSLVVGQGYEQYF.

As concerns this clone: A read error may produce the germline difference seen at one junction end. The chain joins TRBV7-3 to TRBJ2-1; weak D call: TRBD1 (6 bases). From germline, CDR1 is SGHTA and CDR2 FQGTGA. This CDR3 is built from 13 residues. CDR3 residues: CASGFTGSNEQFF. Written as DNA, the CDR3 is TGTGCCAGCGGCTTCACAGGGTCCAATGAGCAGTTCTTC.

The chain combines TRBV6-1 with TRBJ2-1; 10 positions agree with TRBD2. With 10 bases clipped from V and 3 bases from J, the junction kept 0 bases outside the gene matches. This CDR3 has 12 amino acids. CDR1 MNHNS and CDR2 SASEGT come from the germline V gene. In DNA, the CDR3 is TGTGCCACTAGCGGGGGCTACAATGAGCAGTTCTTC. Amino acid sequence: CATSGGYNEQFF.

In this sample, this clone turned up once. J is TRBJ1-5 and V is TRBV28; D not certain. V was cut by 4 bases and J by 5 bases, with 21 bases left in between. Looked up from germline, CDR1 is MDHEN and CDR2 is SYDVKM. This CDR3 region has 17 residues. Here the CDR3 DNA reads TGTGCCAGCAGTTCCCCGTCCAGGAGGAGGGCTCATCAGCCCCAGCATTTT. Translation: CASSSPSRRRAHQPQHF.

The chain links TRBV4-1 to TRBJ1-2; no reliable D call. The CDR3 extends over 17 amino acids. Germline lookup yields CDR1 MGHRA and CDR2 YSYEKL. The ends were cut back, 5 bases at V and 6 bases at J, with 25 bases in the middle. The CDR3 reads CASSTPILRYQPNGYTF. In DNA, the CDR3 is TGCGCCAGCAGCACCCCCATTCTTAGATACCAACCAAATGGCTACACCTTC.

The chain recombines TRBV6-5 with TRBJ2-7, with 10 nucleotides matching TRBD2. The trim removed 6 bases at V and 5 bases at J, leaving 10 bases unmatched. From germline, CDR1 is MNHEY and CDR2 SVGAGI. This CDR3 region has 15 residues. The CDR3 nucleotides are TGTGCCAGCAGCAGATTCGGACTAGCGGTTAACGAGCAGTACTTC. Its protein is CASSRFGLAVNEQYF.

V gene TRBV5-1 combines with J gene TRBJ2-7; D is undetermined. Germline CDR1 and CDR2: SGHRS and YFSETQ. V gave up 4 bases and J gave up 2 bases, with 16 bases separating them. There are 15 residues in the CDR3. As DNA, the CDR3 is TGCGCCAGCAGCCCAGATGGGTCGGTTGCCTACGAGCAGTACTTC. Translating gives CASSPDGSVAYEQYF.

This chain links TRBV15 with TRBJ2-7; perhaps TRBD2 as D (5 bases). The germline CDR1 and CDR2 sequences are LNHNV and YYDKDF (reference sequence). V was pared by 5 bases and J by 2 bases, with 13 bases between. This CDR3 is 14 amino acids long. The CDR3 DNA sequence: TGTGCCACCAGCCCAACTTGGACTGCCTACGAGCAGTACTTC. This gives the protein CATSPTWTAYEQYF.

As for this clone: The germline gene is not matched at one end of the junction; a read error may be the cause. The CDR3 sequence: CASMGYESPGLLF. In DNA, the CDR3 is TGTGCCAGCATGGGGTATGAGAGTCCAGGCCTCCTTTTC. V is TRBV7-9 and J is TRBJ2-7; D is undetermined. The CDR3 covers 13 residues. CDR1 SEHNR and CDR2 FQNEAQ come from the germline V gene (reference sequence).

The V gene is TRBV7-8, the J gene TRBJ1-1, with D unresolved. Trimming took 2 bases from V and 1 from J, leaving 5 bases between them. The CDR3 runs 13 residues. Germline lookup yields CDR1 SGHVS and CDR2 FQNEAQ. As DNA, the CDR3 is TGTGCCAGCAGCTTACAACAGAACACTGAAGCTTTCTTT. This gives the protein CASSLQQNTEAFF.

This chain joins TRBV6-6 and TRBJ1-1, with a weak D call TRBD1 (5 bases). Trimming removed 6 bases from V and 1 base from J, with 15 bases in between. The CDR3 is 15 amino acids. Germline-derived CDR1 and CDR2 are MNHNY and SVGAGI (reference sequence). CDR3 nucleotide sequence: TGTGCCAGCAGCCTAGGGACGTTGGAGAACACTGAAGCTTTCTTT. Amino acid sequence: CASSLGTLENTEAFF.

The V and J genes are TRBV6-5 and TRBJ2-1; no clear D gene. CDR1 is MNHEY, CDR2 SVGAGI, per germline. The CDR3 covers 15 residues. Trimming left V 5 bases short and J 7 bases short, with 18 bases between. The CDR3 loop reads CASSLDGILGNEQFF. The CDR3 coding sequence is TGTGCCAGCAGTCTCGACGGAATCCTAGGGAATGAGCAGTTCTTC.

This chain links TRBV7-9 with TRBJ2-2; no reliable D call. Deletions cut 7 bases from V and 4 bases from J, with 10 bases between. Germline V gene sequence: CDR1 SEHNR, CDR2 FQNEAQ (reference sequence). The CDR3 is 13 residues long. In nucleotides, the CDR3 is TGTGCCAGCAAAGGTAGTGGCACCGGGGAGCTGTTTTTT. Translation gives CASKGSGTGELFF.

The V call is TRBV7-8, the J call TRBJ2-2, with 9 bases identical to TRBD2. This CDR3 contains 18 residues. CDR1 SGHVS and CDR2 FQNEAQ come from the germline V gene. Unmatched junction bases numbered 7, after V lost 0 bases and J lost 2 bases. The CDR3 protein is CASSLARRLADNTGELFF. DNA for the CDR3: TGTGCCAGCAGCTTAGCGCGGCGACTAGCGGATAACACCGGGGAGCTGTTTTTT.

The chain combines TRBV5-1 with TRBJ1-2; tentatively, D is TRBD1 (5 bases). Germline assignment: CDR1 SGHRS and CDR2 YFSETQ. V lost 5 bases, J lost 6 bases, and 14 bases lay in between. The CDR3 consists of 13 residues. Here the CDR3 DNA reads TGCGCCAGCAGGGCCGGGACGACGGATGGCTACACCTTC. Amino acid sequence: CASRAGTTDGYTF. Filled out from reference TRBV5-1 and TRBJ1-2, the complete variable domain reads KAGVTQTPRYLIKTRGQQVTLSCSPISGHRSVSWYQQTPGQGLQFLFEYFSETQRNKGNFPGRFSGRQFSNSRSEMNVSTLELGDSALYLCASRAGTTDGYTFGSGTRLTVV.

This chain joins TRBV5-1 and TRBJ1-1; TRBD1 matches at 8 bases. In germline, CDR1 is SGHRS, CDR2 YFSETQ. The CDR3 spans 14 residues. J gave up 2 bases and V 2 bases, and 2 bases lay outside the gene matches. The CDR3 nucleotides are TGCGCCAGCAGCTTCGACAGGGGAAACACTGAAGCTTTCTTT. Amino acids: CASSFDRGNTEAFF.

This CDR3 is CASSPQGGLNYGYTF. The CDR3 DNA is TGTGCCAGCAGCCCGCAGGGAGGATTAAACTATGGCTACACCTTC. This sequence joins TRBV7-3 and TRBJ1-2; D may be TRBD1 (5 bases). Germline V lookup: CDR1 SGHTA, CDR2 FQGTGA. V was pared by 5 bases and J by 2 bases, with 15 bases between. This CDR3 spans 15 amino acids.